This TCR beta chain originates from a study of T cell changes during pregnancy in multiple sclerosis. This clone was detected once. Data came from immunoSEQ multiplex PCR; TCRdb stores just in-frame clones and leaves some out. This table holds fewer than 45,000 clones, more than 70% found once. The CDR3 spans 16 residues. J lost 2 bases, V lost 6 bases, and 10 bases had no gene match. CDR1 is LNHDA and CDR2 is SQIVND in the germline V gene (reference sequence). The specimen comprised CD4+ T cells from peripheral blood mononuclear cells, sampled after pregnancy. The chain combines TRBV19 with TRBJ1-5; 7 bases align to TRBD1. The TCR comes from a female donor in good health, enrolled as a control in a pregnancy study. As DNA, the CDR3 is TGTGCCAGTAGGCCAACAGGGGACGGGGGCAATCAGCCCCAGCATTTT. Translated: CASRPTGDGGNQPQHF. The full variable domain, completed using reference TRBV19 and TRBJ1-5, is DGGITQSPKYLFRKEGQNVTLSCEQNLNHDAMYWYRQDPGQGLRLIYYSQIVNDFQKGDIAEGYSVSREKKESFPLTVTSAQKNPTAFYLCASRPTGDGGNQPQHFGDGTRLSIL.